The 19 T cell receptor beta chains reported below all come from one sample, sequenced in a study of graft-versus-host responses after intestinal transplantation. Their cognate antigens are unknown. Produced via immunoSEQ multiplex PCR; TCRdb's table is partial and in-frame only. The data hold over 65,000 clones, with around 93% observed a single time. The sequenced sample was unstimulated CD8+ T cells sorted from spleen or lymph node cells, obtained before transplant. These receptors all come from a human donor who was the organ donor for an intestinal transplant.

The chain is built from TRBV6-5 and TRBJ2-7, with unresolved D. V dropped 2 bases and J dropped 4 bases, with 9 bases sitting between them. Germline V gene sequence: CDR1 MNHEY, CDR2 SVGAGI. The CDR3 is 13 residues long. In DNA form, the CDR3 reads TGTGCCAGCAGTTACGGGCAGCCTTACGAGCAGTACTTC. Translating gives CASSYGQPYEQYF.

The chain carries TRBV7-8 and TRBJ2-3; TRBD2 aligns across 8 bases. J gave up 5 bases and V 2 bases, and 6 bases lay outside the gene matches. The CDR3 runs 15 residues. CDR1 SGHVS and CDR2 FQNEAQ come from the germline V gene. The CDR3 DNA is TGTGCCAGCAGCTTACATCAGCGGGAGATAGATACGCAGTATTTT. This gives the protein CASSLHQREIDTQYF.

The gene calls are TRBV30 and TRBJ1-4; D is unclear. CDR3 length equals 14 residues. CDR1 is GTSNPN, CDR2 SVGIG, per germline (reference sequence). The ends were cut back, 4 bases at V and 4 bases at J, with 13 bases in the middle. For the CDR3, the DNA is TGTGCCTGGAATACTGCATCCAATAATGAAAAACTGTTTTTT. Translation: CAWNTASNNEKLFF.

This clone occurred a few times. This chain uses TRBV7-9 with TRBJ2-1; D unclear. The CDR3 contains 12 residues. Deletions cut 5 bases from V and 8 bases from J, with 10 bases between. Germline assignment: CDR1 SEHNR and CDR2 FQNEAQ (reference sequence). The CDR3: CASSDLAHEQFF. In nucleotides, the CDR3 is TGTGCCAGCAGCGATCTGGCCCATGAGCAGTTCTTC.

The CDR3 nucleotides read TGTGCCAGCAGTGGCTCAGGGTTTAGAAATAGCAATCAGCCCCAGCATTTT. Translation: CASSGSGFRNSNQPQHF. V is TRBV6-4 and J is TRBJ1-5; tentatively, D is TRBD1 (5 bases). The V end lost 4 bases, the J end lost 0 bases, and 16 bases lay between the germline ends. Germline loops: CDR1 MRHNA, CDR2 SNTAGT. This CDR3 region has 17 residues.

The chain links TRBV19 to TRBJ2-3; 10 bases are a match to TRBD2. V lost 5 bases and J lost 8; bases outside the gene matches: 7. In germline, CDR1 is LNHDA, CDR2 SQIVND (reference sequence). CDR3 length: 14 residues. The CDR3: CASSATSSGGTQYF. The CDR3 DNA is TGTGCCAGTAGTGCTACCTCTAGCGGGGGTACGCAGTATTTT.

This chain uses TRBV7-9 with TRBJ2-5; maybe TRBD1 (6 bases). V was trimmed by 0 bases and J by 1 base, leaving 12 bases between them. This CDR3 comprises 16 residues. CDR1 is SEHNR and CDR2 is FQNEAQ in the germline V gene (reference sequence). CDR3 protein: CASSLAEVGAQETQYF. As DNA, the CDR3 is TGTGCCAGCAGCTTAGCCGAGGTGGGGGCCCAAGAGACCCAGTACTTC.

The rearrangement links TRBV25-1 to TRBJ2-2, with D possibly matching TRBD1 (5 bases). The germline V gene encodes CDR1 MGHDK and CDR2 SYGVNS. This CDR3 has 14 amino acids. The V end lost 2 bases, the J end lost 6 bases, and 10 bases lay between the germline ends. The CDR3 sequence: CASSEPLRAGELFF. The DNA for the CDR3 is TGTGCCAGCAGTGAACCCCTCAGGGCCGGGGAGCTGTTTTTT.

The chain is built from TRBV7-3 and TRBJ1-2, with D hard to call. Germline-derived CDR1 and CDR2 are SGHTA and FQGTGA. V lost 2 bases and J lost 8, with 12 bases in between. The CDR3 consists of 13 residues. The CDR3 spells CASSLEPGGGYTF. The CDR3 nucleotides read TGTGCCAGCAGCTTAGAACCCGGCGGGGGCTACACCTTC.

The V call is TRBV7-9, the J call TRBJ1-1; unclear D gene. Germline assignment: CDR1 SEHNR and CDR2 FQNEAQ (reference sequence). CDR3 length: 15 residues. V was pared by 1 base and J by 4 bases, with 13 bases between. CDR3 in amino acids: CASSLVWPGPTEAFF. DNA of the CDR3: TGTGCCAGCAGCTTAGTCTGGCCTGGTCCCACTGAAGCTTTCTTT.

The chain combines TRBV6-1 with TRBJ2-1; 11 positions agree with TRBD2. The trim removed 5 bases at V and 8 bases at J, leaving 8 bases unmatched. CDR1 and CDR2 from the germline V gene are MNHNS and SASEGT. This CDR3 contains 15 residues. The DNA of the CDR3 is TGTGCCAGCAGTCTCAAACTAGCGGGAGTAGATGAGCAGTTCTTC. Residues: CASSLKLAGVDEQFF.

To note about this clone: The germline gene is not matched at one end of the junction; a read error may be the cause. The V call is TRBV18, the J call TRBJ2-5; the D is unclear. The germline V gene encodes CDR1 KGHSH and CDR2 LQKENI. CDR3 size: 13 residues. The CDR3 DNA is TGTGCCAGCTCCCCACGGATGGAAGAGACCCAGTACTTC. Residues: CASSPRMEETQYF.

The chain has TRBV7-6 and TRBJ2-7, with TRBD2 matching over 10 bases. The ends lost 4 bases at V and 6 bases at J; junction bases unmatched: 6. From germline, CDR1 is SGHVS and CDR2 FNYEAQ. This CDR3 spans 14 amino acids. CDR3 bases: TGTGCCAGCAGCTCAGCGGGAGGGGTAACCGAGCAGTACTTC. Amino acids: CASSSAGGVTEQYF.

The CDR3 loop reads CASSLAGWVGGYTF. The DNA for the CDR3 is TGTGCCAGCAGCTTAGCAGGTTGGGTGGGGGGCTACACCTTC. The rearrangement uses TRBV7-6 and TRBJ1-2, with D unresolved. The CDR3 has 14 residues. The V and J ends lost 0 bases and 8 bases respectively, with 13 bases between them. Germline V CDR1 and CDR2: SGHVS, FNYEAQ.

The chain combines TRBV9 with TRBJ2-2, with D hard to call. Trimming took 0 bases from V and 3 from J, leaving 3 bases between them. CDR1 is SGDLS, CDR2 YYNGEE, per germline. CDR3 size: 13 residues. The CDR3 nucleotides are TGTGCCAGCAGCGTAGAGCACACCGGGGAGCTGTTTTTT. It specifies CASSVEHTGELFF. Combining the CDR3 with reference TRBV9 and TRBJ2-2 gives the whole variable domain DSGVTQTPKHLITATGQRVTLRCSPRSGDLSVYWYQQSLDQGLQFLIQYYNGEERAKGNILERFSAQQFPDLHSELNLSSLELGDSALYFCASSVEHTGELFFGEGSRLTVL.

This chain links TRBV15 with TRBJ2-7, with D hard to call. The CDR3 extends over 13 amino acids. Germline CDR1 and CDR2: LNHNV and YYDKDF (reference sequence). The V and J ends lost 3 bases and 9 bases respectively, with 15 bases between them. CDR3 in amino acids: CATSSDALGGQYF. The CDR3 nucleotides read TGTGCCACCAGCAGCGATGCGTTAGGCGGGCAGTACTTC.

The V call is TRBV5-1, the J call TRBJ2-7; D is undetermined. This CDR3 has 13 amino acids. Germline V gene data show CDR1 as SGHRS and CDR2 as YFSETQ. V was shortened by 0 bases and J by 2 bases, with 6 bases between the two germline ends. The CDR3 spells CASSLGRTYEQYF. CDR3 nucleotide sequence: TGCGCCAGCAGCTTGGGTCGGACCTACGAGCAGTACTTC.

The chain links TRBV30 to TRBJ2-3, with 14 positions matching TRBD2. Germline CDR1 and CDR2: GTSNPN and SVGIG (reference sequence). This CDR3 contains 17 residues. J was trimmed by 2 bases and V by 5 bases; bases with no gene match: 9. The CDR3: CAWSRGLAGGPTDTQYF. CDR3 nucleotides: TGTGCCTGGTCCCGAGGACTAGCGGGAGGACCCACAGATACGCAGTATTTT.

This rearrangement joins TRBV6-1 to TRBJ1-2; 8 positions match TRBD1. Trimming took 5 bases from V and 3 from J; bases not matched to a gene: 2. This CDR3 region has 13 residues. Germline V CDR1 and CDR2: MNHNS, SASEGT. The CDR3, as DNA: TGTGCCAGCAGTAACAGGGGGGACTATGGCTACACCTTC. Translation: CASSNRGDYGYTF.